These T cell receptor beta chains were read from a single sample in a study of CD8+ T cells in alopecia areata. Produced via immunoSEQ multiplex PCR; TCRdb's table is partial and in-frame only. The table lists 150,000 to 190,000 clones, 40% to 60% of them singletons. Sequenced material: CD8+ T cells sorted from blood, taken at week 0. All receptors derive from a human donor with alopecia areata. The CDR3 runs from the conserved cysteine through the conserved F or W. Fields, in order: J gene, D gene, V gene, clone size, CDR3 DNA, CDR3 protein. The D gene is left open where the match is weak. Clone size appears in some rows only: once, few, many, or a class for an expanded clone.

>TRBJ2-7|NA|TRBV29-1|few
TGCAGCGTCGGGGGAGGCGAGTCCTACGAGCAGTACTTC
CSVGGGESYEQYF
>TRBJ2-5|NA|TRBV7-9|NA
TGTGCCAGCAGCCCCCCCGGGGGTAGGAAGGAGACCCAGTACTTC
CASSPPGGRKETQYF
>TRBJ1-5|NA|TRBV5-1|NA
TGCGCCAGCAGGGTCAGGGCAGACTGGGGGCCCCAGCATTTT
CASRVRADWGPQHF
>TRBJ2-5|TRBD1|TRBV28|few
TGTGCCAGCAGCCTAAATACAGGGGACCTGGGGACCCAGTACTTC
CASSLNTGDLGTQYF
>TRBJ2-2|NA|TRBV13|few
TGTGCCAGCAGCTTTTTGACCGGGGAGCTGTTTTTT
CASSFLTGELFF
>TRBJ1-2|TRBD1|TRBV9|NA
TGTGCCAGCAGCGTAGCTGAGACAGGGGGCGGTGGCTACACCTTC
CASSVAETGGGGYTF
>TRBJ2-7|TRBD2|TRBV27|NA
TGTGCCAGCAGTCCTACTAGCGGGGGAATGTGGGAGCAGTACTTC
CASSPTSGGMWEQYF
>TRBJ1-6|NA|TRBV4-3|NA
TGCGCCAGCAGCCAAGACTCTATTGTGACCGGGAAATTAGGGTCACCCCTCCACTTT
CASSQDSIVTGKLGSPLHF
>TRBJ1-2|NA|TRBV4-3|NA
TGCGCCAGCAGCCAAGAACCAGGGGATGATGGCTACACCTTC
CASSQEPGDDGYTF
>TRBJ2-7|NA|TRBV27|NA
TGTGCCAGCAGTTTAGGGGACGAGCAGTACTTC
CASSLGDEQYF
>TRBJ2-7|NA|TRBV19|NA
TGTGCCAGTAGTTTGGACTCTAACTACGAGCAGTACTTC
CASSLDSNYEQYF
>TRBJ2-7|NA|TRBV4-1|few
TGCGCCAGCAGCCAAGACATGGGCGGGTCAGGGCAGTACTTC
CASSQDMGGSGQYF
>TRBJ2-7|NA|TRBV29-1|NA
TGCAGCAGTCGAACGGATTACGAGCAGTACTTC
CSSRTDYEQYF
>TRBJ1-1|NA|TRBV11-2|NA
TGTGCCAGCAGCTTAGAAGGTGGAGGCAGGGCGAACACTGAAGCTTTCTTT
CASSLEGGGRANTEAFF
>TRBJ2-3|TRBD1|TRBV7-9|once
TGTGCCAGCAGCGTGACGACAGGGGGCGGCGCAGATACGCAGTATTTT
CASSVTTGGGADTQYF
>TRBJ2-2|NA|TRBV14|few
TGTGCCAGCAGCCACGAAGTTTTGGGGCCCTCGGAGGGGGAGCTGTTTTTT
CASSHEVLGPSEGELFF
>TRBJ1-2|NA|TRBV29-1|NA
TGCAGCGTAGAACTGAATGGCTACACCTTC
CSVELNGYTF
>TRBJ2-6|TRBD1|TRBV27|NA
TGTGCCAGCAGGAATGACAGGGATAGCTCTGGGGCCAACGTCCTGACTTTC
CASRNDRDSSGANVLTF
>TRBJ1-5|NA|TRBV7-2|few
TGTGCCAGCAGCAACGAGGGGGGAGGCGATCAGCCCCAGCATTTT
CASSNEGGGDQPQHF
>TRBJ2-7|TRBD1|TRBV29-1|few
TGCAGCGGTGGACAGGGAGGAGACGACGAGCAGTACTTC
CSGGQGGDDEQYF
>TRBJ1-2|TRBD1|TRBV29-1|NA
TGCAGCGTTGATGAGGGGGCTCAGGGCTACACCTTC
CSVDEGAQGYTF
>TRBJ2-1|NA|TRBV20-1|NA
TGCAGTGCTAGTGAAAGACTAGAGCATTTCTTC
CSASERLEHFF
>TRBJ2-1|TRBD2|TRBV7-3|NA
TGTGCCAGCAGCTTCACTAGCGGGGGCTACAATGAGCAGTTCTTC
CASSFTSGGYNEQFF
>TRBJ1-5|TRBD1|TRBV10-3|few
TGTGCCATCAGTGGTGGACAGGGCGATCAGCCCCAGCATTTT
CAISGGQGDQPQHF
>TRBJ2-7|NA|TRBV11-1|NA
TGTGCCAGCAGCCCAACACCTGGGACACCACCCTACGAGCAGTACTTC
CASSPTPGTPPYEQYF
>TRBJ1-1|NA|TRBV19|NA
TGTGCCAGTAGAATTACAGGGATCGATCCTGAAGCTTTCTTT
CASRITGIDPEAFF
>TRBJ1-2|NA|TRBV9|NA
TGTGCCAGCAGCGAAGGGGCAGGGGACTATGGCTACACCTTC
CASSEGAGDYGYTF
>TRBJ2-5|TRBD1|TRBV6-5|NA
TGTGCCAGCCGCCCGGGACAGGGCTATCAAGAGACCCAGTACTTC
CASRPGQGYQETQYF
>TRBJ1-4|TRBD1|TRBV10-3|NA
TGTGCCATCAGTGAGTCAGGCGAGGGGGCGTTGGAAAAACTGTTTTTT
CAISESGEGALEKLFF
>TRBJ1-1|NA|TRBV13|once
TGTGCCAGCAGCATCAGGCGGAACACTGAAGCTTTCTTT
CASSIRRNTEAFF
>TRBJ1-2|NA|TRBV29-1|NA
TGCAGCGTTGATGTAGGCGGGGACTATGGCTACACCTTC
CSVDVGGDYGYTF
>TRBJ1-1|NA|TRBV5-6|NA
TGTGCCAGCTCCTCCGGGAACACTGAAGCTTTCTTT
CASSSGNTEAFF
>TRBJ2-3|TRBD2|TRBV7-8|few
TGTGCCAGCAGCGCTACTAGCGGGGGGACAGATACGCAGTATTTT
CASSATSGGTDTQYF
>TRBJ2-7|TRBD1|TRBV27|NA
TGTGCCAGCAAGGGGACAGGAATCTCCTACGAGCAGTACTTC
CASKGTGISYEQYF
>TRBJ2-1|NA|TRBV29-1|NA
TGCAGCGTTGAACTCGGTAGGCCCAATGAGCAGTTCTTC
CSVELGRPNEQFF
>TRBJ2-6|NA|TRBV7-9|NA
TGTGCCAGCAGCCTGGACCGCGCAGGAGGGGCCAACGTCCTGACTTTC
CASSLDRAGGANVLTF
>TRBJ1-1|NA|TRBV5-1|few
TGCGCCAGCAGCTTGTACTCCGGGGCCACTGAAGCTTTCTTT
CASSLYSGATEAFF
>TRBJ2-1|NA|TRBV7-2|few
TGTGCCAGCAGCCTGGAGTTGAGCTCCTACAATGAGCAGTTCTTC
CASSLELSSYNEQFF
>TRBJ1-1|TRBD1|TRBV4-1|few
TGCGCCAGCAGCCCCTCCGGGGACAGGCGGAACACTGAAGCTTTCTTT
CASSPSGDRRNTEAFF
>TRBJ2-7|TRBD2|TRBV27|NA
TGTGCCAGCAGACTCGAACCCGGGACTAGTCTCCGGGAGCAGTACTTC
CASRLEPGTSLREQYF
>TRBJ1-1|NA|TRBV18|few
TGTGCCAGCTCACCGGTAGGGGGTTTTACCACTGAAGCTTTCTTT
CASSPVGGFTTEAFF
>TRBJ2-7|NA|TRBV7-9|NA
TGTGCCAGCAGCCGCGATACCTCGTGGAGTGTGCACGAGCAGTACTTC
CASSRDTSWSVHEQYF
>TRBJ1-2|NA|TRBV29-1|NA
TGCAGCGTAACGGACAGCTATGGCTACACCTTC
CSVTDSYGYTF
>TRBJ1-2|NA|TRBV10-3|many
TGTGCCATCACTCAGGGCCCTAAATCCTATGGCTACACCTTC
CAITQGPKSYGYTF
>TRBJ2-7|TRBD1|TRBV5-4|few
TGTGCCAGCAGCTTGGCCCAGGGGGCCTACGAGCAGTACTTC
CASSLAQGAYEQYF
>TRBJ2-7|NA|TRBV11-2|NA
TGTGCCAGCAGCGTCGAGACAGGTTCGTCCTACGAGCAGTACTTC
CASSVETGSSYEQYF
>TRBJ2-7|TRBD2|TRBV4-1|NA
TGCGCCAGCAGCCAGACTAGCGGGGTTTCCTACGAGCAGTACTTC
CASSQTSGVSYEQYF
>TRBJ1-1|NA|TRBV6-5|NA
TGTGCCAGCAGTTTCCAGGGGAACACTGAAGCTTTCTTT
CASSFQGNTEAFF
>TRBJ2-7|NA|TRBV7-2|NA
TGTGCCAGCAGCGCCGACGGGACCGCAACCTACGAGCAGTACTTC
CASSADGTATYEQYF
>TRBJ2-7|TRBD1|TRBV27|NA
TGTGCCAGCAGTCCCACCGGACAGGGTTCCTACGAGCAGTACTTC
CASSPTGQGSYEQYF
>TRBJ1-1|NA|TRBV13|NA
TGTGCCAGCAGCTTTAGGGTTGGTCCCCCGGGCACTGAAGCTTTCTTT
CASSFRVGPPGTEAFF
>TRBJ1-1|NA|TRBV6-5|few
TGTGCCAGCAGTTACTCGGTGTCTGGCACTGAAGCTTTCTTT
CASSYSVSGTEAFF
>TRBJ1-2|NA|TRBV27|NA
TGTGCCAGCAGTTTGGCAGGGGACGGCTACACCTTC
CASSLAGDGYTF